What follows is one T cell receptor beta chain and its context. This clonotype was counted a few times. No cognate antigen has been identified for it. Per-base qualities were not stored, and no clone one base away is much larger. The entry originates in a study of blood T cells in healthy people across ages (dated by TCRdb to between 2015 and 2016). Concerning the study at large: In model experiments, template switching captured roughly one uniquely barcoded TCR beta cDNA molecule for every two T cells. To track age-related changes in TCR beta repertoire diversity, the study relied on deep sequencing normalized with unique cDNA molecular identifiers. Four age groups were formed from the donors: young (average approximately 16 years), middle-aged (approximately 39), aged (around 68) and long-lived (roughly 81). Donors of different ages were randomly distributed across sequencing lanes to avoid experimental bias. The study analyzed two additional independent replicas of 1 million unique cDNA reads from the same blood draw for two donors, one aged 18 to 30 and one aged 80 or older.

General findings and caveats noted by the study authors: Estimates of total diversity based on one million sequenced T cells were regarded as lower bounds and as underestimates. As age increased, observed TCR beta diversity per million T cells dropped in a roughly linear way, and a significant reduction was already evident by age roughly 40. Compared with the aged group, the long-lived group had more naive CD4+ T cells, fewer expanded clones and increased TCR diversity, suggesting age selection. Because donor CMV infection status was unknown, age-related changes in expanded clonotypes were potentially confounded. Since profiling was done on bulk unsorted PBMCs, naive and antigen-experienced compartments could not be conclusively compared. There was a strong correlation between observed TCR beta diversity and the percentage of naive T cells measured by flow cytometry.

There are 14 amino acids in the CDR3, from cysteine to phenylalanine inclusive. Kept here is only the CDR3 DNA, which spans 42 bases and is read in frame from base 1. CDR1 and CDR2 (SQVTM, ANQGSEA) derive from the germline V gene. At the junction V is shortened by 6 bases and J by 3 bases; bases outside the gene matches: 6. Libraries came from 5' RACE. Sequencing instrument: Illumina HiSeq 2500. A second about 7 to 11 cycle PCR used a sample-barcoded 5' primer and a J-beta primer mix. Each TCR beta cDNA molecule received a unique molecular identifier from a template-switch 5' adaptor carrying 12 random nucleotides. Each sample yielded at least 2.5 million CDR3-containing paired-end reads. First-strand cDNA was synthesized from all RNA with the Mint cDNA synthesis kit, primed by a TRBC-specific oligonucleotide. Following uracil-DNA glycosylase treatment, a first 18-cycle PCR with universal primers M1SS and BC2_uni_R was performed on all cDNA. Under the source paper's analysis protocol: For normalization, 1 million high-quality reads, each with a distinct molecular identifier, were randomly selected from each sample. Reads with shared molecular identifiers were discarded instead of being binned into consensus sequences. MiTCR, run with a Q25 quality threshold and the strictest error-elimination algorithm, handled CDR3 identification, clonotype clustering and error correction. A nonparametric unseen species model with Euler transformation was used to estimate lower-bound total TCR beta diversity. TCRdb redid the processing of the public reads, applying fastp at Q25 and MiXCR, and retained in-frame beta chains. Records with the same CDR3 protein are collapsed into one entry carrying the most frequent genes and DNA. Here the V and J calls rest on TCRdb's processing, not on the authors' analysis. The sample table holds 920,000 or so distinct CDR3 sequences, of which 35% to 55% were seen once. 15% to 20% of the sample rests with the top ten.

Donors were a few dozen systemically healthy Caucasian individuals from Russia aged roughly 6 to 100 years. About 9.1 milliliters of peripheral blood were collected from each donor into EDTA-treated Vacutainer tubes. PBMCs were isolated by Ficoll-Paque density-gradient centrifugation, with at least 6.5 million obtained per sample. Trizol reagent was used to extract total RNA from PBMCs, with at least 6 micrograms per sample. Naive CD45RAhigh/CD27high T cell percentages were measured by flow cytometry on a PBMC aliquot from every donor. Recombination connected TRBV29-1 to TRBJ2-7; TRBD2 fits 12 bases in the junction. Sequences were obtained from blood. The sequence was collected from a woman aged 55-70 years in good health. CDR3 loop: CSVTGLAGFYEQYF. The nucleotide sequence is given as TGCAGCGTAACAGGACTAGCGGGGTTCTACGAGCAGTACTTC.